The 3 T cell receptor beta chains reported below all come from one sample, sequenced in a study of T cells in Graves' hyperthyroidism and ophthalmopathy. Amplification of TCR beta CDR3 regions used RNA as the template. TCR CDR3 regions were first amplified by RT-PCR with HTBI primers. TCRdb analysed the multiplex PCR reads with MiXCR anew, one entry per CDR3 protein. This table has approximately 360,000 distinct CDR3 sequences, about 25% appearing once. Sequencing was carried out using blood. Receptor source: a man aged 45 to 65 with Graves' hyperthyroidism.

In its sample, this clonotype was seen a few times. The rearrangement links TRBV2 to TRBJ2-3, with 13 bases fitting TRBD2. The CDR3 has 15 residues. Germline CDR1 is SNHLY and CDR2 is FYNNEI. The V and J ends lost 11 bases and 0 bases, in that order; junction bases with no gene match: 5. CDR3 nucleotides: TGTGCCGACGGGACTAGCGGGGCAAGCACAGATACGCAGTATTTT. This codes for CADGTSGASTDTQYF. The whole variable domain, remainder taken from reference TRBV2 and TRBJ2-3, is EPEVTQTPSHQVTQMGQEVILRCVPISNHLYFYWYRQILGQKVEFLVSFYNNEISEKSEIFDDQFSVERPDGSNFTLKIRSTKLEDSAMYFCADGTSGASTDTQYFGPGTRLTVL.

DNA for the CDR3: TGCAGTGCCCCCAGGACTAGCGGGAAATACAATGAGCAGTTCTTC. This translates into CSAPRTSGKYNEQFF. This chain links TRBV20-1 with TRBJ2-1; 12 bases line up with TRBD2. The germline V gene has CDR1 DFQATT and CDR2 SNEGSKA (reference sequence). After removal of 6 bases from V and 4 bases from J, the junction contained 7 bases not matched to a gene. The CDR3 is 15 residues long.

The chain combines TRBV19 with TRBJ2-2; perhaps D is TRBD1 or TRBD2 (5 bases each). V was shortened by 6 bases and J by 0 bases, with 8 bases between the two germline ends. The CDR3 runs to 14 residues. Germline V lookup: CDR1 LNHDA, CDR2 SQIVND (reference sequence). CDR3 in DNA: TGTGCCAGTAGGTGGGACGCGAACACCGGGGAGCTGTTTTTT. This encodes CASRWDANTGELFF.